These 5 T cell receptor beta chains were sequenced from one sample in a study of blood T cells in healthy people across ages. Through a sample-barcoded 5' primer and a J-beta primer mix, a second PCR was run for roughly 7 to 11 cycles. TCRdb passed the 5' RACE reads through MiXCR, listing each CDR3 protein once. The data show about 670,000 distinct CDR3 sequences, 52% seen once. The source material was blood. Receptors were obtained from a woman of 80 years or more in good health.

This clonotype was observed many times. The gene calls are TRBV6-5 and TRBJ2-1; 7 bases match TRBD1. The ends lost 0 bases at V and 9 bases at J; junction bases unmatched: 8. The germline V gene has CDR1 MNHEY and CDR2 SVGAGI. The CDR3 covers 15 residues. For the CDR3, the DNA is TGTGCCAGCAGTTACTCATTCACAGGGGTGGGTGAGCAGTTCTTC. It encodes CASSYSFTGVGEQFF.

On this clonotype itself: This clone may be a read error of a much larger clone one base away. The V and J genes are TRBV5-6 and TRBJ2-3, with D hard to call. Germline V gene data show CDR1 as SGHDT and CDR2 as YYEEEE. This CDR3 spans 12 amino acids. For the CDR3, the DNA is TGTGCCAGCATCTTGTTTCGAGGCACGCAGTATTTT. As protein: CASILFRGTQYF.

This clonotype occurred once. Relative to the germline gene, one junction end is altered; a read error may explain this. The V call is TRBV6-2 or TRBV6-3, the J call TRBJ2-5; D is unclear. The CDR3 runs to 11 residues. Germline V gene data show CDR1 as MNHEY and CDR2 as SVGEGT. This CDR3 reads CASSFGEIQYF. The CDR3 DNA is TGTGCCAGCAGTTTCGGAGAGATCCAGTACTTC.

CDR3 protein: CSAPLGGYSYNEQFF. Here the CDR3 DNA reads TGCAGTGCGCCACTCGGAGGATACTCCTACAATGAGCAGTTCTTC. The chain uses TRBV20-1 and TRBJ2-1; a possible D gene is TRBD2 (5 bases). Trimming left V 6 bases short and J 0 bases short, with 15 bases between. The CDR3 length is 15 residues. The germline V gene encodes CDR1 DFQATT and CDR2 SNEGSKA (reference sequence).

This clonotype was seen repeatedly, ten times or more. V gene TRBV10-1 combines with J gene TRBJ2-7, with D perhaps TRBD2 (6 bases). Trimming removed 5 bases at V and 5 bases at J, with 19 bases between. There are 15 residues in the CDR3. CDR1 WNHNN and CDR2 SYGVQD come from the germline V gene (reference sequence). CDR3 in DNA: TGCGCCAGCAGTCCTCTAGGGGAGGAGGCGGACGAGCAGTACTTC. It translates to CASSPLGEEADEQYF.